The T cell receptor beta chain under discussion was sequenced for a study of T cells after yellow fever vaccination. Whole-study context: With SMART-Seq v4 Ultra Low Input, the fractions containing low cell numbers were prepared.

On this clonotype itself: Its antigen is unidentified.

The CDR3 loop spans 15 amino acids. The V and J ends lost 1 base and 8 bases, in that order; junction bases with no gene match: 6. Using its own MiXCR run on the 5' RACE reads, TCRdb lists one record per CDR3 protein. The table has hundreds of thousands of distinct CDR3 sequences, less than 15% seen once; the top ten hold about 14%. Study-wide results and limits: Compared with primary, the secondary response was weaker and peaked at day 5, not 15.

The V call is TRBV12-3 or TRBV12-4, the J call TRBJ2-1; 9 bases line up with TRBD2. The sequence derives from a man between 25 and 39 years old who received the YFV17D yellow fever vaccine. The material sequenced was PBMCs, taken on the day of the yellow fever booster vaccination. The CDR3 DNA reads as TGTGCCAGCAGTTTAGAGCGGGGGGCCGGAGATGAGCAGTTCTTC. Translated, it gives CASSLERGAGDEQFF.